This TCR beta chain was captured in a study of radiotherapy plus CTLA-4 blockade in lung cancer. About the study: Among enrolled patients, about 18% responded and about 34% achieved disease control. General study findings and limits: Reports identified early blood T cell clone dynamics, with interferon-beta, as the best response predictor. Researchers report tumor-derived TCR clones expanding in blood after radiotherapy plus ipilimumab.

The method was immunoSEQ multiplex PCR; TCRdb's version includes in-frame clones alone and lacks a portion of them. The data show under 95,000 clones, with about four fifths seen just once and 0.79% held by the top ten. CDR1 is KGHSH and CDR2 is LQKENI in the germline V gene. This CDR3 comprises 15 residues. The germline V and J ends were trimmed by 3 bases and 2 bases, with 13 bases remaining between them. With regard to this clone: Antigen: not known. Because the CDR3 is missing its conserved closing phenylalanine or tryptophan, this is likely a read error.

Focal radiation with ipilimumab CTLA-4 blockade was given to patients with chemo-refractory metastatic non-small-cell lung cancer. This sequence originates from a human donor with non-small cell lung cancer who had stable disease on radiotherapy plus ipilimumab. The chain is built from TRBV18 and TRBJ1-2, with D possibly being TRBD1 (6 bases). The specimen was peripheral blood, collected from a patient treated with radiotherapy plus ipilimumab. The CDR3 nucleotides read TGTGCCAGCTCACCGGCCGGGGGCAAGAACTATGGCTACACCTCC. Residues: CASSPAGGKNYGYTS.